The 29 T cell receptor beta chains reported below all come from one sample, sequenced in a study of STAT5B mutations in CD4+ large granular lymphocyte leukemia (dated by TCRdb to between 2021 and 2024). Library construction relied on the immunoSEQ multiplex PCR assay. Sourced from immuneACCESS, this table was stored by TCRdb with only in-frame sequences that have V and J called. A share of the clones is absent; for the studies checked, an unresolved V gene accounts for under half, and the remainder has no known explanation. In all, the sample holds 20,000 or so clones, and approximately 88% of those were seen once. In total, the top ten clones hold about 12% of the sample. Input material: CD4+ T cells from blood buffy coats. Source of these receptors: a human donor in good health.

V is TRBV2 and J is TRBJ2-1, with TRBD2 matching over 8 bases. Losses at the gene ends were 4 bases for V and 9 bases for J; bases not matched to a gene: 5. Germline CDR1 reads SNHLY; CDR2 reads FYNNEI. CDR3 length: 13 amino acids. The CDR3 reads CASSGGLGLEQFF. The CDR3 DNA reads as TGTGCCAGCAGTGGGGGACTAGGTCTTGAGCAGTTCTTC.

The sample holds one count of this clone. The chain's CDR3 is CATERQSSGELFF. Written as DNA, the CDR3 is TGTGCCACCGAGAGACAGTCCTCCGGGGAGCTGTTTTTT. J is TRBJ2-2 and V is TRBV14, with D possibly matching TRBD1 (5 bases). Germline values: CDR1 SGHDN, CDR2 FVKESK. Trimming removed 10 bases from V and 6 bases from J, with 15 bases in between. The CDR3 length is 13 residues.

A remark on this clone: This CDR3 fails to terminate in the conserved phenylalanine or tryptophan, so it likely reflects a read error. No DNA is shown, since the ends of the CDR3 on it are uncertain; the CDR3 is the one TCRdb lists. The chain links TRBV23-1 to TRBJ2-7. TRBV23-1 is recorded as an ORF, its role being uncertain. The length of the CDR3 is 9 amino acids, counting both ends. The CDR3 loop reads CASSQRPCI.

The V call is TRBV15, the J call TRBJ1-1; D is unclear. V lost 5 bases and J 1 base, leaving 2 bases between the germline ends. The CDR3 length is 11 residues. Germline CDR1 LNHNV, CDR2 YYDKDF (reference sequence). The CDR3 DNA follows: TGTGCCACCAGCCAGAACACTGAAGCTTTCTTT. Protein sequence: CATSQNTEAFF.

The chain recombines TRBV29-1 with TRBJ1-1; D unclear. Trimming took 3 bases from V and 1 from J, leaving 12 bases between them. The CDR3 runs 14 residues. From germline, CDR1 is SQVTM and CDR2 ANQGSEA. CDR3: CSVEFGFQNTEAFF. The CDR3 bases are TGCAGCGTTGAGTTTGGATTTCAGAACACTGAAGCTTTCTTT.

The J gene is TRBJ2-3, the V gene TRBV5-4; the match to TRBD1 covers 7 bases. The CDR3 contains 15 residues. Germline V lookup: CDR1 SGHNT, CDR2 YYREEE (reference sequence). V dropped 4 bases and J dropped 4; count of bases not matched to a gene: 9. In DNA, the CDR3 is TGTGCCAGCAGCCTCGGGACAGCTCGCGCAGATACGCAGTATTTT. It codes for CASSLGTARADTQYF.

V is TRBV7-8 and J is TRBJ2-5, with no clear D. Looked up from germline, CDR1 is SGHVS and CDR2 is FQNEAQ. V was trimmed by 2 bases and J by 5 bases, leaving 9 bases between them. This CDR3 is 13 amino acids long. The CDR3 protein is CASSLRRWETQYF. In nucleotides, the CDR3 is TGTGCCAGCAGCTTAAGAAGGTGGGAGACCCAGTACTTC.

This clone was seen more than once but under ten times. The CDR3 DNA reads TGTGCCAGCAGCTTGCTGGGACAGGACACCGGGGAGCTGTTTTTT. This sequence encodes CASSLLGQDTGELFF. The J gene is TRBJ2-2, the V gene TRBV5-6, with TRBD1 identical over 8 bases. J was trimmed by 3 bases and V by 1 base; bases with no gene match: 2. The CDR3 is 15 residues long. Per the germline V gene, CDR1 is SGHDT and CDR2 is YYEEEE.

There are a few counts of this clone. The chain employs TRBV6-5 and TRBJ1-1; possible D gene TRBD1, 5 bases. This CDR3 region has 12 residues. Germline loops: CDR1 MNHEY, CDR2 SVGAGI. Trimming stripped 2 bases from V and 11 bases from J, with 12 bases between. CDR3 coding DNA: TGTGCCAGCAGTTACGGGTCAGGGTACGCTTTCTTT. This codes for CASSYGSGYAFF.

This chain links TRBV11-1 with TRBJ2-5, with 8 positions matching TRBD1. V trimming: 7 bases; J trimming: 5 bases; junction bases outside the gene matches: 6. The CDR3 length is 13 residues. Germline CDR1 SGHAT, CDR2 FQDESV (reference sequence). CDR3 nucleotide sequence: TGTGCCAGCACCACAGGGGGTCGGGAGACCCAGTACTTC. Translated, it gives CASTTGGRETQYF.

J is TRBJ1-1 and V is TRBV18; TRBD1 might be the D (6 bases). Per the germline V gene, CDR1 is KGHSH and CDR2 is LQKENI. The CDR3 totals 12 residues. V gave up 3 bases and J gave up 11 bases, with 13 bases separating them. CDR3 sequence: CASSPARGAAFF. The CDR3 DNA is TGTGCCAGCTCACCCGCACGGGGGGCGGCTTTCTTT. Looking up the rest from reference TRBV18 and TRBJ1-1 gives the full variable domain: NAGVMQNPRHLVRRRGQEARLRCSPMKGHSHVYWYRQLPEEGLKFMVYLQKENIIDESGMPKERFSAEFPKEGPSILRIQQVVRGDSAAYFCASSPARGAAFFGQGTRLTVV.

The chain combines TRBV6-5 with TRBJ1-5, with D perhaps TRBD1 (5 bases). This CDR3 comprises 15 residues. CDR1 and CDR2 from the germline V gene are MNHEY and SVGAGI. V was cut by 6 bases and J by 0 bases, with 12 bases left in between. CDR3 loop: CASSWDGNSNQPQHF. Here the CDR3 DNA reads TGTGCCAGCAGCTGGGACGGGAATAGCAATCAGCCCCAGCATTTT.

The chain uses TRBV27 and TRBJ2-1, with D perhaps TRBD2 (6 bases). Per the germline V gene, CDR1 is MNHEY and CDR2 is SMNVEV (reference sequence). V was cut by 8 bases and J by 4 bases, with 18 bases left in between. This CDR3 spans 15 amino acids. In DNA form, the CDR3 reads TGTGCCAGCCGGGCCCCCGGGGGAGTTTACAATGAGCAGTTCTTC. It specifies CASRAPGGVYNEQFF.

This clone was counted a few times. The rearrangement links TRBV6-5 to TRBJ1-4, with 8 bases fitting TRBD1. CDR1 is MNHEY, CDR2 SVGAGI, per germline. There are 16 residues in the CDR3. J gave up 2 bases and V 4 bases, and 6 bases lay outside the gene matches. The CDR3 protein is CASSSGQGTTNEKLFF. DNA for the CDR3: TGTGCCAGCAGTTCCGGACAGGGCACCACTAATGAAAAACTGTTTTTT.

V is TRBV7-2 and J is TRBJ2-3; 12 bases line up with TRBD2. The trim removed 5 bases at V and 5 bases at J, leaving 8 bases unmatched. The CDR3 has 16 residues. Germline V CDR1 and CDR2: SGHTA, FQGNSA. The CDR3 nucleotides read TGTGCCAGCAGCAGTAGGACTAGCGGGAATAGAGATACGCAGTATTTT. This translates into CASSSRTSGNRDTQYF.

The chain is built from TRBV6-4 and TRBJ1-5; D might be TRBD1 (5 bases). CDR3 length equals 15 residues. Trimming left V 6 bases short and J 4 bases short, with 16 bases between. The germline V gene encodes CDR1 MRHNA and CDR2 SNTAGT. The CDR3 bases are TGTGCCAGCAGCGCCGTATGGGGGGGTAATCAGCCCCAGCATTTT. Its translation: CASSAVWGGNQPQHF.

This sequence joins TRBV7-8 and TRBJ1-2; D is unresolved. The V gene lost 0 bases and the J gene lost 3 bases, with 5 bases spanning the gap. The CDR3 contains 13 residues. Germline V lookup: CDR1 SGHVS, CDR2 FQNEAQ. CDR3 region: CASSLAMDYGYTF. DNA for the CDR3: TGTGCCAGCAGCTTAGCAATGGACTATGGCTACACCTTC.

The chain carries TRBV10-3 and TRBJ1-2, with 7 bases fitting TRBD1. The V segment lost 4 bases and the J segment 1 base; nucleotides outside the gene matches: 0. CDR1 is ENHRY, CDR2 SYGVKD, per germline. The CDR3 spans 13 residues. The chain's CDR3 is CAISGDSNYGYTF. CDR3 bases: TGTGCCATCAGTGGGGACAGTAACTATGGCTACACCTTC.

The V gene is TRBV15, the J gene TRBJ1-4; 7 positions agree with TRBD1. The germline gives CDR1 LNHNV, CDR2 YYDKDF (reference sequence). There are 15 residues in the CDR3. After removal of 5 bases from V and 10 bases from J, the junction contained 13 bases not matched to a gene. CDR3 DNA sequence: TGTGCCACCAGCGGAACCGGGACAGTTAAGAGAAAACTGTTTTTT. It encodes CATSGTGTVKRKLFF.

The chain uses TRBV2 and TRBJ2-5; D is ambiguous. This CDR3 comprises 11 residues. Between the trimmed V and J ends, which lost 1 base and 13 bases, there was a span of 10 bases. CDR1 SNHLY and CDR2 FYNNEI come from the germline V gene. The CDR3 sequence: CASSEVPFWYF. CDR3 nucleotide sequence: TGTGCCAGCAGTGAAGTCCCTTTTTGGTACTTC.

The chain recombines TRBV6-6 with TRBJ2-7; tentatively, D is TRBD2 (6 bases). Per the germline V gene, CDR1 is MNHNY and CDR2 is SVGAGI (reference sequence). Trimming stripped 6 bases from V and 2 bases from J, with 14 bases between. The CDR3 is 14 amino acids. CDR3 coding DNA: TGTGCCAGCAGCCCCCCGGGACTGCCCTACGAGCAGTACTTC. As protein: CASSPPGLPYEQYF.

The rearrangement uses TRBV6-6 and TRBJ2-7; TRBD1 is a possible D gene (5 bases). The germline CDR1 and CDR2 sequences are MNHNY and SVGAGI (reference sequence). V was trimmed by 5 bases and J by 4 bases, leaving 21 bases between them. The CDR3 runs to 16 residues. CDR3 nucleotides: TGTGCCAGCAGTACCTCCTTCTACAGGACGAATTACGAGCAGTACTTC. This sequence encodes CASSTSFYRTNYEQYF.

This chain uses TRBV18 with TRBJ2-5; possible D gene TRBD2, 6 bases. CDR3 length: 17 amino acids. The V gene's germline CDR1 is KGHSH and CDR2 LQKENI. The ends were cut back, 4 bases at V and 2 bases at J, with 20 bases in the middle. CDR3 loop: CASSQFRGGEAQETQYF. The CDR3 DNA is TGTGCCAGCTCACAATTCCGGGGCGGGGAAGCACAAGAGACCCAGTACTTC.

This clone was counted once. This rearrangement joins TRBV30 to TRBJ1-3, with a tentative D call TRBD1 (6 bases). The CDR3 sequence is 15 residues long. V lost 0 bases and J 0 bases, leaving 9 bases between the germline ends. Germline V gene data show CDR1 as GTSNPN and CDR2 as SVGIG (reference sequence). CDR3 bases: TGTGCCTGGAGTGTACGGGGGGCCTCTGGAAACACCATATATTTT. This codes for CAWSVRGASGNTIYF.

The CDR3 region is CASSPNPNTEAFF. CDR3 nucleotides: TGTGCCAGCTCACCAAACCCGAACACTGAAGCTTTCTTT. The chain recombines TRBV18 with TRBJ1-1; no reliable D call. The germline gives CDR1 KGHSH, CDR2 LQKENI. This CDR3 region has 13 residues. Between the trimmed V and J ends, which lost 2 bases and 1 base, there was a span of 5 bases.

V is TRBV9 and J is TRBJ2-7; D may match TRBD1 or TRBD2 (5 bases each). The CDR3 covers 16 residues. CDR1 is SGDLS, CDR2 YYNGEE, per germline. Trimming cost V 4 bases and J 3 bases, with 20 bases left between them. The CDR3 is CASSPRTGTQYYEQYF. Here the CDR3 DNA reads TGTGCCAGCAGCCCCCGAACCGGGACCCAATACTACGAGCAGTACTTC. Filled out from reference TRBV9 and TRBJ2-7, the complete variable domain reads DSGVTQTPKHLITATGQRVTLRCSPRSGDLSVYWYQQSLDQGLQFLIQYYNGEERAKGNILERFSAQQFPDLHSELNLSSLELGDSALYFCASSPRTGTQYYEQYFGPGTRLTVT.

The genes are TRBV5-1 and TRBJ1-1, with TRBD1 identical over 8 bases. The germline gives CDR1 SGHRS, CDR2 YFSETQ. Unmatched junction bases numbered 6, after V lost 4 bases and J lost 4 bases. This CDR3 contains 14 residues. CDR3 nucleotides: TGCGCCAGCAGCCGGAGGCAGGGGGCCACTGAAGCTTTCTTT. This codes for CASSRRQGATEAFF.

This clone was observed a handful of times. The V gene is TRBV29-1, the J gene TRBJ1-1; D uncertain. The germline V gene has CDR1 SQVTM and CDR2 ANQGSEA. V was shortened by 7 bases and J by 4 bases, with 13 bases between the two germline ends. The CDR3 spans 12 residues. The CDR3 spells CSAERFPTEAFF. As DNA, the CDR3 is TGCAGCGCAGAAAGGTTCCCCACTGAAGCTTTCTTT.

CDR3 loop: CASSPQTRTGLGSGNTIYF. The CDR3 bases are TGTGCCAGCTCACCCCAGACCCGTACAGGCCTAGGATCTGGAAACACCATATATTTT. V and J are TRBV18 and TRBJ1-3; tentatively, D is TRBD1 (5 bases). The CDR3 is 19 residues long. The V gene's germline CDR1 is KGHSH and CDR2 LQKENI. Trimming took 3 bases from V and 1 from J, leaving 22 bases between them.